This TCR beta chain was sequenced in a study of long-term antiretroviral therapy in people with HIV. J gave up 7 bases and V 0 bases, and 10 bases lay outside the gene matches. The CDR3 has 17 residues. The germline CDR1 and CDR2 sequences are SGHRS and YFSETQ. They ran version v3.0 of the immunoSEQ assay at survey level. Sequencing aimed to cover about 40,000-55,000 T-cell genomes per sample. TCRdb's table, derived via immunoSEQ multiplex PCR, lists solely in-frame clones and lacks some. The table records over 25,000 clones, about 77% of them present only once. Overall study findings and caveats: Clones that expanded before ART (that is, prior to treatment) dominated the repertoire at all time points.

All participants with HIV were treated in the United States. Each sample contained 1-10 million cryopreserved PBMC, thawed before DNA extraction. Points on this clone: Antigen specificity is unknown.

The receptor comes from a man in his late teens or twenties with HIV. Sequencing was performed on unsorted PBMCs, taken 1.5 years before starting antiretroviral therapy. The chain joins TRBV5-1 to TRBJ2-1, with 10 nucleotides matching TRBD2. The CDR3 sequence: CASSLGLLTSGKNEQFF. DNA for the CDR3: TGCGCCAGCAGCTTGGGCCTCCTTACTAGCGGGAAAAATGAGCAGTTCTTC.